The 23 T cell receptor beta chains reported below all come from one sample, sequenced in a study of cytomegalovirus exposure and HLA in healthy donors. This PCR relied on a set of 60 Vbeta primers and 13 Jbeta primers. Sequenced by immunoSEQ multiplex PCR; TCRdb stores in-frame clones only, minus some. The repertoire holds 98,000 or so clones, with 75% to 80% as singletons. What was sequenced was PBMCs. The receptors were sampled from a man aged 55 to 69 in good health and CMV-seropositive.

The gene calls are TRBV30 and TRBJ2-7; 7 bases fit TRBD2. This CDR3 contains 17 residues. Germline CDR1 GTSNPN, CDR2 SVGIG (reference sequence). The V and J ends lost 0 bases and 7 bases, in that order; junction bases with no gene match: 18. CDR3 nucleotides: TGTGCCTGGAGTGTACCTCGAAGGAGTCGGGGGGTATGGGAGCAGTACTTC. Amino acids: CAWSVPRRSRGVWEQYF.

The chain uses TRBV7-8 and TRBJ1-1; possible D gene TRBD1, 5 bases. Germline lookup yields CDR1 SGHVS and CDR2 FQNEAQ. Deletions cut 5 bases from V and 0 bases from J, with 13 bases between. This CDR3 contains 15 residues. The CDR3, as DNA: TGTGCCAGCAGCCTGCGACAGAACATGAACACTGAAGCTTTCTTT. Translating it yields CASSLRQNMNTEAFF.

The CDR3 DNA reads TGTGCCAGCGGAACGACAGGGAGGAGCTGGGCGAACACTGAAGCTTTCTTT. As protein: CASGTTGRSWANTEAFF. The rearrangement uses TRBV5-5 and TRBJ1-1, with TRBD1 matching over 7 bases. Trimming cost V 7 bases and J 1 base; bases outside gene matches: 16. The germline CDR1 and CDR2 sequences are SGHKS and YYEKEE (reference sequence). CDR3 length: 17 amino acids.

This clone was recorded once. This chain joins TRBV6-5 and TRBJ1-2, with 7 bases identical to TRBD1. This CDR3 is built from 14 residues. Germline V gene lookup returns CDR1 MNHEY and CDR2 SVGAGI. After removal of 6 bases from V and 6 bases from J, the junction contained 10 bases not matched to a gene. CDR3: CASREGQTFNGYTF. For the CDR3, the DNA is TGTGCCAGCAGAGAGGGACAGACCTTTAATGGCTACACCTTC.

The rearrangement links TRBV2 to TRBJ2-2; 9 positions agree with TRBD2. The V gene's germline CDR1 is SNHLY and CDR2 FYNNEI. J lost 7 bases, V lost 6 bases, and 9 bases had no gene match. This CDR3 has 15 residues. The CDR3 region is CASRNRGGAGGELFF. CDR3 coding DNA: TGTGCCAGCAGAAACCGCGGGGGGGCCGGCGGGGAGCTGTTTTTT.

This sequence joins TRBV30 and TRBJ2-3; 8 bases line up with TRBD1. The germline CDR1 and CDR2 sequences are GTSNPN and SVGIG (reference sequence). CDR3 size: 11 residues. V dropped 5 bases and J dropped 8; count of bases not matched to a gene: 3. The CDR3 nucleotides read TGTGCCTGGGGAGGACAGGGTACGCAGTATTTT. It specifies CAWGGQGTQYF.

The chain uses TRBV7-2 and TRBJ2-3, with 7 bases lining up with TRBD2. This CDR3 contains 17 residues. V lost 4 bases, J lost 0 bases, and 10 bases stayed unmatched. Germline values: CDR1 SGHTA, CDR2 FQGNSA. CDR3 in DNA: TGTGCCAGCAGCTCCTATCAGCGGGGTCTTAGCACAGATACGCAGTATTTT. It codes for CASSSYQRGLSTDTQYF.

The V and J genes are TRBV10-2 and TRBJ2-2; D remains unclear. The length of the CDR3 is 14 residues. Germline V gene data show CDR1 as WSHSY and CDR2 as SAAADI. V dropped 2 bases and J dropped 3 bases, with 7 bases sitting between them. The chain's CDR3 is CASSEGQYTGELFF. The CDR3 nucleotides read TGCGCCAGCAGTGAGGGCCAATACACCGGGGAGCTGTTTTTT.

J is TRBJ2-5 and V is TRBV5-1; 8 bases are shared with TRBD1. The CDR3 is made up of 16 amino acids. Germline V gene data show CDR1 as SGHRS and CDR2 as YFSETQ. The trim removed 6 bases at V and 3 bases at J, leaving 13 bases unmatched. The CDR3 protein is CASNRGQGAGKETQYF. CDR3 bases: TGCGCCAGCAATAGAGGCCAGGGGGCTGGTAAAGAGACCCAGTACTTC. Together with reference TRBV5-1 and TRBJ2-5, the CDR3 gives the full variable domain: KAGVTQTPRYLIKTRGQQVTLSCSPISGHRSVSWYQQTPGQGLQFLFEYFSETQRNKGNFPGRFSGRQFSNSRSEMNVSTLELGDSALYLCASNRGQGAGKETQYFGPGTRLLVL.

V and J are TRBV2 and TRBJ2-1; possibly TRBD1 for D (8 bases). This CDR3 comprises 14 residues. The germline gives CDR1 SNHLY, CDR2 FYNNEI. V was clipped by 6 bases and J by 7 bases, with 16 bases between them. The CDR3 region is CASRLDRGGNEQFF. The CDR3 bases are TGTGCCAGCAGGCTCGACAGGGGAGGGAATGAGCAGTTCTTC.

V and J are TRBV11-2 and TRBJ1-2; 9 nucleotides line up with TRBD1. CDR1 is SGHAT and CDR2 is FQNNGV in the germline V gene. The CDR3 runs 16 residues. Unmatched junction bases numbered 12, after V lost 7 bases and J lost 3 bases. The DNA of the CDR3 is TGTGCCAGCAACTCGATTAGGCGGACAGGGGACTATGGCTACACCTTC. Translating it yields CASNSIRRTGDYGYTF.

The rearrangement uses TRBV15 and TRBJ2-3; 7 bases match TRBD1. The CDR3 runs to 15 residues. Germline CDR1 and CDR2: LNHNV and YYDKDF (reference sequence). Trimming cost V 3 bases and J 4 bases; bases outside gene matches: 7. CDR3 coding DNA: TGTGCCACCAGCAGGATGACAGGGCCCGCAGATACGCAGTATTTT. It codes for CATSRMTGPADTQYF.

On this clone itself: Germline is not matched at one junction end, which may reflect a read error. The DNA for the CDR3 is TGTTCCAGCAGCTTAACCGGGACAGGGGTTCCCTACGAGCAGTACTTC. Amino acid sequence: CSSSLTGTGVPYEQYF. The V call is TRBV7-3, the J call TRBJ2-7, with TRBD1 matching 10 bases. This CDR3 contains 16 residues. Per the germline V gene, CDR1 is SGHTA and CDR2 is FQGTGA. Using reference TRBV7-3 and TRBJ2-7 for the parts outside the CDR3, the full variable domain is GAGVSQTPSNKVTEKGKYVELRCDPISGHTALYWYRQSLGQGPEFLIYFQGTGAADDSGLPNDRFFAVRPEGSVSTLKIQRTERGDSAVYLCSSSLTGTGVPYEQYFGPGTRLTVT.

The genes are TRBV14 and TRBJ2-5; D is uncertain. V lost 0 bases, J lost 2 bases, and 13 bases lay in between. The CDR3 runs 16 residues. Germline CDR1 and CDR2: SGHDN and FVKESK. CDR3 DNA sequence: TGTGCCAGCAGCCAAGATCGCGGCAGTCGTCAAGAGACCCAGTACTTC. Amino acids: CASSQDRGSRQETQYF.

The chain recombines TRBV14 with TRBJ1-6, with 8 bases that match TRBD1. V trimming: 2 bases; J trimming: 5 bases; junction bases outside the gene matches: 8. Germline CDR1 and CDR2: SGHDN and FVKESK. This CDR3 has 17 amino acids. Here the CDR3 DNA reads TGTGCCAGCAGCCAAACATCGACAGGGGTAAATAATTCACCCCTCCACTTT. Translation: CASSQTSTGVNNSPLHF. Full variable domain (rest looked up from reference TRBV14 and TRBJ1-6): EAGVTQFPSHSVIEKGQTVTLRCDPISGHDNLYWYRRVMGKEIKFLLHFVKESKQDESGMPNNRFLAERTGGTYSTLKVQPAELEDSGVYFCASSQTSTGVNNSPLHFGNGTRLTVT.

This chain joins TRBV19 and TRBJ2-5; 8 nucleotides line up with TRBD2. Germline lookup yields CDR1 LNHDA and CDR2 SQIVND (reference sequence). The ends lost 4 bases at V and 5 bases at J; junction bases unmatched: 9. This CDR3 has 15 amino acids. DNA for the CDR3: TGTGCCAGTAGTACCGGACTAGCTTTGTCGGAGACCCAGTACTTC. It is translated as CASSTGLALSETQYF. Full variable domain (rest looked up from reference TRBV19 and TRBJ2-5): DGGITQSPKYLFRKEGQNVTLSCEQNLNHDAMYWYRQDPGQGLRLIYYSQIVNDFQKGDIAEGYSVSREKKESFPLTVTSAQKNPTAFYLCASSTGLALSETQYFGPGTRLLVL.

The chain links TRBV4-3 to TRBJ2-1, with D possibly TRBD2 on 6 matching bases. CDR3 length: 14 amino acids. Germline V gives CDR1 LGHNA, CDR2 YSLEER. V lost 3 bases and J 6 bases, leaving 12 bases between the germline ends. The CDR3 nucleotides are TGCGCCAGCAGCCACGTCGGAGGGATCAATGAGCAGTTCTTC. It yields the protein CASSHVGGINEQFF.

The V call is TRBV5-4, the J call TRBJ2-7, with 8 bases matching TRBD1. V lost 4 bases to trimming and J lost 2 bases; unmatched junction nucleotides: 2. This CDR3 spans 13 amino acids. Per germline, CDR1 SGHNT and CDR2 YYREEE (reference sequence). CDR3 coding DNA: TGTGCCAGCAGCAGGGACAGGACCTACGAGCAGTACTTC. It yields the protein CASSRDRTYEQYF.

Concerning this clone: The CDR3 end shows no conserved phenylalanine or tryptophan, and so a read error is likely. The V gene is TRBV5-4, the J gene TRBJ1-1, with 8 nucleotides matching TRBD1. Germline lookup yields CDR1 SGHNT and CDR2 YYREEE (reference sequence). This CDR3 has 14 residues. In nucleotides, the CDR3 is TGCGCCAGCAGCTCGGGACAGGCTAAAAATGAAGCTTTCCTT. The encoded protein is CASSSGQAKNEAFL.

This clone was seen just once. The rearrangement joins TRBV21-1 to TRBJ1-4; TRBD1 was called by the table and not checked on the DNA. TRBV21-1 is an annotated pseudogene. This CDR3 has 23 residues. This CDR3 reads CASKDSIIPAGQLFTSTNEKLFF. For the CDR3, the DNA is TGTGCCAGCAAGGACAGCATCATACCCGCGGGCCAACTTTTCACGTCAACTAATGAAAAACTGTTTTTT.

The CDR3, as DNA: TGTGCCAGCAGTGAATCCCAGGGTCTAGCTTTCTTT. Residues: CASSESQGLAFF. The rearrangement joins TRBV2 to TRBJ1-1; D is possibly TRBD1 (5 bases). Germline CDR1 and CDR2: SNHLY and FYNNEI. The CDR3 has 12 amino acids. The germline V and J ends were trimmed by 2 bases and 10 bases, with 11 bases remaining between them.

The CDR3 DNA follows: TGTGCCAGCAGCTTATATGGGGGGAGCTACAATGAGCAGTTCTTC. It specifies CASSLYGGSYNEQFF. This chain joins TRBV7-2 and TRBJ2-1, with D tentatively TRBD2 (6 bases). Trimming cost V 2 bases and J 3 bases, with 11 bases left between them. The CDR3 contains 15 residues. Germline V gene sequence: CDR1 SGHTA, CDR2 FQGNSA.

The V gene is TRBV2, the J gene TRBJ2-5; 7 bases match TRBD2. The CDR3 has 11 amino acids. CDR1 and CDR2 (germline): SNHLY, FYNNEI. J was trimmed by 2 bases and V by 11 bases; bases with no gene match: 2. CDR3 residues: CAAGVQETQYF. CDR3 coding DNA: TGTGCCGCGGGGGTTCAAGAGACCCAGTACTTC.